The T cell receptor (beta chain) under discussion was sequenced for a study of shared clonotypes between healthy human individuals (dated by TCRdb to 2020 to 2021). About the full investigation: The cohort comprised two women and three men aged 18 to 49 years. Per donor, three plates each were used for CD4 naive and CD4 memory, two for CD8 naive, and one for CD8 memory. The study deeply sequenced blood TCR repertoires of five healthy adults to estimate repertoire size and the extent of clonotype sharing between individuals. Different laboratories and diverse techniques were used to prepare libraries and sequence TCR repertoires, to increase sequencing depth and limit assay-specific biases. Leukapheresis yielded between about 0.85 and 10 billion PBMCs per donor.

Trimmed from V: 5 bases; trimmed from J: 5 bases; junction bases lacking a gene match: 4. CDR1 and CDR2, looked up from the germline V gene, are SGHAT and FQNNGV. Its CDR3 holds 14 amino acids, cysteine through phenylalanine. This entry keeps only the CDR3 DNA: 42 bases, framed from base 1. TCR CDR3 regions were amplified from genomic DNA by multiplex PCR using the deep immunoSEQ assay. For each cell subset, the extracted genomic DNA was distributed evenly across all wells of several immunoSEQ 96-well plates, and each plate served as one replicate. For sorted subsets, around 0.2 ug genomic DNA, equal to about 30,000 T cell genomes, was loaded into each replicate PCR. Purified libraries were quantified with a Qubit 3.0 fluorometer, sized on a Bioanalyzer 2100, and re-quantified with the KAPA Library Quantification kit. A separate single-read 150-cycle Illumina NextSeq 550 flow cell was used to sequence each immunoSEQ 96-well plate. For the original study's pipeline: Because the immunoSEQ output held only junctional sequences and lacked quality scores, the filtering could not match the filtering applied to full-length reads. Sequences were annotated with PyIR, a Python wrapper for IgBLAST v1.9, using IMGT germline references to assign V/J genes and CDR3. Reads were removed for weak V/J assignments (E-value above 1e-6), missing CDR3, stop codons, out-of-frame junctions, or ambiguous translated residues. V3J clonotypes were defined by identical inferred V gene, J gene, and CDR3 amino acid sequence. To compute the percentage overlap between repertoires, the number of shared unique clonotypes was divided by the size of the smaller repertoire. Repertoire richness was assessed with RTK rarefaction, the Chao1 estimator, and Recon v2.1 estimates of unobserved clonotypes. Generation probabilities were computed with OLGA for all TCRbeta clonotypes obtained by the gDNA method from several donors. The clones in this table, taken by TCRdb from immuneACCESS, are in-frame only. Not every clone is retained; where verified, under half of the shortfall comes from an unresolved V gene, and the cause of the rest is unknown. D and trimming come from the DNA, and the V and J calls and clone size come from that table. The sample includes 2 million to 2.5 million clones, with approximately 96% observed a single time. Less than 0.15% of the sample comes from the top ten.

Study-level results and caveats: Sampling was restricted to blood, and TCR repertoires in tissues likely differ from the TCR repertoires found in blood. Sharing across four donors was observed for 4.5% to 6.5% of naive CD4, less than 4% of naive CD8, over 2% of memory CD4, and over 0.3% of memory CD8 clonotypes. Clonotypes shared by all four sorted-subset donors showed higher generation probabilities than non-shared clonotypes. Pairwise subsampling led to the expectation that sequencing depth would affect the degree of clonotype sharing among donors. The small number of donors limited the genetic and exposure-history diversity represented. Naive subsets generally had larger estimated clonotype richness than memory subsets. Even with the large sequencing depth, rarefaction of the sorted-subset datasets indicated that sequencing was incomplete.

Healthy HIV-negative adults with no recently reported acute infections or vaccinations were included as donors. All donors were Caucasian adults living in Nashville, Tennessee, USA. CD4+ T cells were enriched by magnetic negative selection, after which naive cells were positively selected on CD45RA and the negative fraction was taken as the memory subset. Blood was obtained by leukapheresis, after which PBMCs were separated by Ficoll-Histopaque density gradient centrifugation and cryopreserved in liquid nitrogen vapor phase. Purity and quantity of every magnetically sorted T cell population were checked by analytical flow cytometry. From each sorted fraction, genomic DNA was isolated and quantified by UV absorbance on a Nanodrop 2000c. On this clone itself: It has no known antigen specificity. One base away there is no much larger clone; base qualities are not given.

Sequences were obtained from naive CD4+ T cells sorted from blood. Sample cell subset or site, as interpreted from the label and publication: CD45RA+ positively selected. The sequence derives from a man aged 18 to 30 in good health. Recombination connected TRBV11-2 to TRBJ2-5; TRBD2 aligns with 11 central bases. The CDR3 sequence is CASSPTSGIETQYF. Read as DNA, the sequence is TGTGCCAGCAGCCCGACTAGCGGGATCGAGACCCAGTACTTC.